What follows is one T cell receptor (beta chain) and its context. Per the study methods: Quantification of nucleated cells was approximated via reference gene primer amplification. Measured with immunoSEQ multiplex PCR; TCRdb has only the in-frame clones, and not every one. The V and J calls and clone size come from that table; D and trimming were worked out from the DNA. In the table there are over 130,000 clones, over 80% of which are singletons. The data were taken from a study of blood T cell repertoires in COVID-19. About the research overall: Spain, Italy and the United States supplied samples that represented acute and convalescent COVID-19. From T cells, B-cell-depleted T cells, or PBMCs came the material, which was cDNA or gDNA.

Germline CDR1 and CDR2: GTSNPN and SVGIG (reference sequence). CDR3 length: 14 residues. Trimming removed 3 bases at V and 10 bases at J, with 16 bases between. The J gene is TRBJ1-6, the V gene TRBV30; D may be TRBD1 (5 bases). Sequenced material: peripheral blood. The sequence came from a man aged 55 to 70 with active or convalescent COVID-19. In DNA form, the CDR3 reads TGTGCCTGGAGAGGAAGTAGGGGAGGATCACCCCTCCACTTT. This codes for CAWRGSRGGSPLHF.